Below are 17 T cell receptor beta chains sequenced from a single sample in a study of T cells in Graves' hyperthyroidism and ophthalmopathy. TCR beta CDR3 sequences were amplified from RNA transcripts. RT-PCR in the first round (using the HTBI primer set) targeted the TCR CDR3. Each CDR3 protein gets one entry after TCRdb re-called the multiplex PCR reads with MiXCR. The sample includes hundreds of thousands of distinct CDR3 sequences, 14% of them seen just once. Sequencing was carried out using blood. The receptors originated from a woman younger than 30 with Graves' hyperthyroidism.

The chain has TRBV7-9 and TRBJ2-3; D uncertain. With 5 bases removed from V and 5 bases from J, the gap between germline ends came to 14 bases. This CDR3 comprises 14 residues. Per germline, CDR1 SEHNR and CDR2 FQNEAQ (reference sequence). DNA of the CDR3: TGTGCCAGCAGCATGGGCTTAAAATTAGATACGCAGTATTTT. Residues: CASSMGLKLDTQYF.

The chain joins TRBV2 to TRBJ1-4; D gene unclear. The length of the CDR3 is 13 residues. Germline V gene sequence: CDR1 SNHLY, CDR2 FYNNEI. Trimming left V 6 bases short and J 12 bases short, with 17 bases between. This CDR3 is CASRRTMAPELFF. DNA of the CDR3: TGTGCCAGCAGAAGGACTATGGCACCTGAACTGTTTTTT.

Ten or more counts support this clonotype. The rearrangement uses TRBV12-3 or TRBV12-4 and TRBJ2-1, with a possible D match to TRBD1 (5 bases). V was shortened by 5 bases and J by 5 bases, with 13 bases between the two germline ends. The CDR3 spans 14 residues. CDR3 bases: TGTGCCAGCAGTCCCGGTCCGGACAACAATGAGCAGTTCTTC. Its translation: CASSPGPDNNEQFF.

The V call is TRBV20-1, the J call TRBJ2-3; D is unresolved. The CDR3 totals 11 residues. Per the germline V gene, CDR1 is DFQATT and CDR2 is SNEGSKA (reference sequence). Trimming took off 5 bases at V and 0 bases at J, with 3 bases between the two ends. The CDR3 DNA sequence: TGCAGTGCTGGTAGCACAGATACGCAGTATTTT. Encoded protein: CSAGSTDTQYF.

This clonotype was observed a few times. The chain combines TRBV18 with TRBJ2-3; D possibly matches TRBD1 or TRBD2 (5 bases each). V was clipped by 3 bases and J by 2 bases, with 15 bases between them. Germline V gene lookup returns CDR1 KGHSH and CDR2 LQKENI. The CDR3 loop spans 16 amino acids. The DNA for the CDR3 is TGTGCCAGCTCACCCGGGACCAAGGTGGCCACAGATACGCAGTATTTT. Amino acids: CASSPGTKVATDTQYF.

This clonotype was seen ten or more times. The CDR3 bases are TGTGCCAGCAGCTTAGGAGGACTAGCTTTTAATGAGCAGTTCTTC. Its protein is CASSLGGLAFNEQFF. This sequence joins TRBV11-2 and TRBJ2-1, with 8 nucleotides matching TRBD2. Germline V gives CDR1 SGHAT, CDR2 FQNNGV. CDR3 length equals 15 residues. Trimming removed 1 base from V and 7 bases from J; junction bases left unmatched: 6.

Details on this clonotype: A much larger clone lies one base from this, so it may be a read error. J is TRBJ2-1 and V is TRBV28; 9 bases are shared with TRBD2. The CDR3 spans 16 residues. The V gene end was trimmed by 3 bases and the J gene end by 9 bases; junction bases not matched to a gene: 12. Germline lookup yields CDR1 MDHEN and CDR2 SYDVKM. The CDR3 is CASSFLRGGRVAEQFF. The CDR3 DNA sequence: TGTGCCAGCAGTTTCTTGCGGGGGGGCCGGGTTGCTGAGCAGTTCTTC.

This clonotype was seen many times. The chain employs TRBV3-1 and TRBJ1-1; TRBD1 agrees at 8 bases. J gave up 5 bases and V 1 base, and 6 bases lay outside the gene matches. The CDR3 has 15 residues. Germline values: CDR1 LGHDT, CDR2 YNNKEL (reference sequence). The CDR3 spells CASSQGWTGWTEAFF. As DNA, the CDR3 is TGTGCCAGCAGCCAAGGTTGGACAGGGTGGACTGAAGCTTTCTTT.

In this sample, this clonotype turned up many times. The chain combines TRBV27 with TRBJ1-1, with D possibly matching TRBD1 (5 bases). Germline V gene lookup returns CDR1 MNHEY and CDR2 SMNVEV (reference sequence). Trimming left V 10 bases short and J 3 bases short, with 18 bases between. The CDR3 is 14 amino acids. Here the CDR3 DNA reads TGTGCCACCAAGCGGGGCAGGGAGTACACTGAAGCTTTCTTT. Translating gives CATKRGREYTEAFF.

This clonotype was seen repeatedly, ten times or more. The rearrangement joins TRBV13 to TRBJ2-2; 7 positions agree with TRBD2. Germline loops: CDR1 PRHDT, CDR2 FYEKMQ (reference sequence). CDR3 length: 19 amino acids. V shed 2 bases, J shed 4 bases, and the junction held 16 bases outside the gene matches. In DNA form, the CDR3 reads TGTGCCAGCAGCTTAAACCCTCTGATGGGAGGGGATGCCACCGGGGAGCTGTTTTTT. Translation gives CASSLNPLMGGDATGELFF.

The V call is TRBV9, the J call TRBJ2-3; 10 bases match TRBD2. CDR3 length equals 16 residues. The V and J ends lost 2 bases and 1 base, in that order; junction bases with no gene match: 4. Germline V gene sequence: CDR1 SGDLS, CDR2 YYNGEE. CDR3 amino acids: CASSVIAGGGTDTQYF. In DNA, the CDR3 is TGTGCCAGCAGCGTCATAGCGGGAGGCGGCACAGATACGCAGTATTTT.

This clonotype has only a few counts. CDR3 nucleotide sequence: TGTGCCAGCTCAAACGCTAGGACGGAGCAGTTCTTC. Translation gives CASSNARTEQFF. The chain uses TRBV6-2 or TRBV6-3 and TRBJ2-1; no clear D gene. V lost 8 bases to trimming and J lost 10 bases, with 15 bases between them. Germline CDR1 and CDR2: MNHEY and SVGEGT. The CDR3 covers 12 residues.

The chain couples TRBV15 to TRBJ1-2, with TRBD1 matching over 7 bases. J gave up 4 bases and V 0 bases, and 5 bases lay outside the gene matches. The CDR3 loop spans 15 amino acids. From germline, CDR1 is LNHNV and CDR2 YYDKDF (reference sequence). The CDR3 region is CATSRDRGSSYGYTF. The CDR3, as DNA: TGTGCCACCAGCAGAGACAGGGGGTCCAGCTATGGCTACACCTTC.

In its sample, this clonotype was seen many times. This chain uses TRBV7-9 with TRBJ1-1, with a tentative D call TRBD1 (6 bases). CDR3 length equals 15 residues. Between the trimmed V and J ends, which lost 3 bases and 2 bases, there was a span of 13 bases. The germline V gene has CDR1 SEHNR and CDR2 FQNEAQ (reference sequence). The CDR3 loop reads CASSLGEGVNTEAFF. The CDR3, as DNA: TGTGCCAGCAGCTTGGGAGAGGGGGTCAACACTGAAGCTTTCTTT.

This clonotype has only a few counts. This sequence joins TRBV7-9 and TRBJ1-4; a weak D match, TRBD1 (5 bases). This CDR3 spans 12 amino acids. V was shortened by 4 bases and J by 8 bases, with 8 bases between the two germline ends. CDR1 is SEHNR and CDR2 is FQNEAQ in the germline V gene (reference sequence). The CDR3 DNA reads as TGTGCCAGCAGCTCAGGGTGGGAAAAACTGTTTTTT. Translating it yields CASSSGWEKLFF.

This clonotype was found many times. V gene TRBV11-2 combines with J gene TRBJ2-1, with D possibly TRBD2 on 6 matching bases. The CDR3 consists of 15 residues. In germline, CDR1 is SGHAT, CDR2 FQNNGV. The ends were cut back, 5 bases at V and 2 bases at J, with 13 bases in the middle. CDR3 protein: CASSLGGPPYNEQFF. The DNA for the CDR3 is TGTGCCAGCAGCCTCGGAGGGCCTCCCTACAATGAGCAGTTCTTC. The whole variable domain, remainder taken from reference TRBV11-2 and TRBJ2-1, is EAGVAQSPRYKIIEKRQSVAFWCNPISGHATLYWYQQILGQGPKLLIQFQNNGVVDDSQLPKDRFSAERLKGVDSTLKIQPAKLEDSAVYLCASSLGGPPYNEQFFGPGTRLTVL.

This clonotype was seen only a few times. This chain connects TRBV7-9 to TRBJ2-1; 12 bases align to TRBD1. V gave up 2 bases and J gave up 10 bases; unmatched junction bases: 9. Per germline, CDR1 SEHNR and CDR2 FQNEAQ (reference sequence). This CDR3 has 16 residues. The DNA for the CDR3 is TGTGCCAGCAGCTTAAAAGGGACAGGGGGCGAGGGGGAGCAGTTCTTC. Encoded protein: CASSLKGTGGEGEQFF.